Below, 4 T cell receptor beta chains from the same sample are listed, as sequenced in a study of T cell changes during pregnancy in multiple sclerosis. Assay: immunoSEQ multiplex PCR; the TCRdb copy retains only in-frame clones and omits some. The table includes some 28,000 clones, around nine tenths detected once. Sequenced material: CD8+ T cells from peripheral blood mononuclear cells, taken before pregnancy. These receptors were taken from a female donor with multiple sclerosis, enrolled in a pregnancy study.

V and J are TRBV14 and TRBJ2-7; 12 bases are a match to TRBD2. The CDR3 is made up of 16 amino acids. The germline V gene has CDR1 SGHDN and CDR2 FVKESK. With V trimmed by 4 bases and J by 3 bases, 7 bases remained unmatched. CDR3 residues: CASSLLTSGGNYEQYF. Here the CDR3 DNA reads TGTGCCAGCAGCCTCCTGACTAGCGGGGGAAACTACGAGCAGTACTTC.

A word on this clone: A much larger clonotype is one base distant, so this may be a read error. This rearrangement joins TRBV6-4 to TRBJ2-3; 7 bases agree with TRBD2. The CDR3 loop spans 15 amino acids. Germline CDR1 is MRHNA and CDR2 is SNTAGT. The CDR3 DNA follows: TGTGCCGGCAGTGAGGGCGGGGGATACACAGATACGCAGTATTTT. This sequence encodes CAGSEGGGYTDTQYF.

The chain is built from TRBV9 and TRBJ1-2, with D perhaps TRBD1 (6 bases). The germline V and J ends were trimmed by 4 bases and 4 bases, with 20 bases remaining between them. CDR1 is SGDLS, CDR2 YYNGEE, per germline. The CDR3 runs to 16 residues. The CDR3 loop is CASSPHRDTSGYGYTF. The DNA for the CDR3 is TGTGCCAGCAGCCCCCACCGGGACACAAGTGGCTATGGCTACACCTTC.

V usage is TRBV6-5 and J usage is TRBJ1-1; 9 positions match TRBD1. V lost 6 bases and J lost 4; bases outside the gene matches: 6. From germline, CDR1 is MNHEY and CDR2 SVGAGI. The CDR3 totals 14 residues. The DNA for the CDR3 is TGTGCCAGCAGATCGGGACAGGGAGGCACTGAAGCTTTCTTT. Protein sequence: CASRSGQGGTEAFF.